This is a list of T cell receptor beta chains from one sample in a study of T cell responses to AZD1222 COVID-19 vaccine. Here immunoSEQ multiplex PCR was the method, and the copy in TCRdb shows in-frame clones only, minus some. The top ten hold 5% of the sample, which has some 150,000 clones, 91% seen once. The specimen was peripheral blood, collected on day 0 of AZD1222 vaccination. The receptors come from an adult in good health. Each CDR3 is given with its conserved first and last residue. The order of the fields is D gene, clone size, V gene, J gene, CDR3 protein, CDR3 DNA. A D gene is named only where the DNA matches it firmly. Size is stated for part of the rows, as once, few or many counts, or as a class when the clone is expanded.

>NA|NA|TRBV6-5|TRBJ1-1
CASSPHSSNTEAFF
TGTGCCAGCAGCCCACACAGCTCGAACACTGAAGCTTTCTTT
>NA|once|TRBV7-4|TRBJ1-5
CASSAGGEGNQPQHF
TGTGCCAGCAGCGCCGGTGGGGAGGGCAATCAGCCCCAGCATTTT
>NA|NA|TRBV19|TRBJ1-5
CASSPTDSNQPQHF
TGTGCCAGTAGTCCGACAGATAGCAATCAGCCCCAGCATTTT
>TRBD1|NA|TRBV3-1/TRBV3-2|TRBJ2-5
CASSQRLGQGETQYF
TGTGCCAGCAGCCAGAGATTGGGACAGGGGGAGACCCAGTACTTC
>NA|once|TRBV6-5|TRBJ2-1
CASTRLGGLGGEQFF
TGTGCCAGCACCCGACTAGGAGGTCTCGGCGGAGAGCAGTTCTTC
>TRBD1|NA|TRBV2|TRBJ1-1
CASSTAGTVNTEAFF
TGTGCCAGCAGTACAGCCGGGACAGTGAACACTGAAGCTTTCTTT
>NA|NA|TRBV7-2|TRBJ2-7
CASSLLTEAYEQYF
TGTGCCAGCAGCTTACTTACGGAAGCCTACGAGCAGTACTTC
>NA|NA|TRBV2|TRBJ2-1
CASSAYNEQFF
TGTGCCAGCAGTGCGTACAATGAGCAGTTCTTC
>NA|NA|TRBV4-1|TRBJ1-2
CASSQDFNGYTF
TGCGCCAGCAGCCAAGACTTCAACGGCTACACCTTC
>NA|NA|TRBV28|TRBJ2-7
CASSLGARVGEQYF
TGTGCCAGCAGTTTAGGGGCCAGAGTTGGTGAGCAGTACTTC
>TRBD1|NA|TRBV28|TRBJ1-4
CASSPDRGRDEKLFF
TGTGCCAGCAGTCCCGACAGGGGGCGCGATGAAAAACTGTTTTTT
>TRBD1|NA|TRBV6-5|TRBJ2-7
CASSLGQVSYEQYF
TGTGCCAGCAGCTTGGGACAGGTCTCCTACGAGCAGTACTTC
>TRBD2|NA|TRBV29-1|TRBJ2-1
CSVALTSGDNEQFF
TGCAGCGTTGCCCTAACTAGCGGGGACAATGAGCAGTTCTTC
>NA|NA|TRBV4-3|TRBJ1-4
CASSPQTGPSTNEKLFF
TGCGCCAGCAGCCCGCAGACAGGCCCCTCAACTAATGAAAAACTGTTTTTT
>NA|NA|TRBV13|TRBJ2-7
CASSSNSQTYEQYF
TGTGCCAGCAGCTCAAATAGCCAAACCTACGAGCAGTACTTC
>NA|NA|TRBV6-5|TRBJ2-7
CASTSAAATYEQYF
TGTGCCAGCACATCCGCGGCAGCCACCTACGAGCAGTACTTC
>NA|NA|TRBV7-9|TRBJ2-1
CASSLIRSDTYNEQFF
TGTGCCAGCAGCTTAATAAGGTCGGATACCTACAATGAGCAGTTCTTC
>NA|NA|TRBV4-1|TRBJ2-7
CASSSQPGYSYEQYF
TGCGCCAGCAGCTCCCAGCCTGGCTACTCCTACGAGCAGTACTTC
>TRBD1|few|TRBV24-1|TRBJ1-1
CATRPGQGGTEAFF
TGTGCCACCAGGCCGGGACAGGGTGGGACTGAAGCTTTCTTT
>TRBD2|NA|TRBV7-2|TRBJ2-7
CASSLDVGTSLYEQYF
TGTGCCAGCAGCCTAGACGTTGGGACTAGCCTTTACGAGCAGTACTTC
>TRBD2|NA|TRBV19|TRBJ2-5
CASRGLAGTQYF
TGTGCCAGTAGGGGACTAGCAGGGACCCAGTACTTC
>NA|NA|TRBV25-1|TRBJ1-4
CASSESPPEKLFF
TGTGCCAGCAGTGAATCCCCCCCTGAAAAACTGTTTTTT
>NA|once|TRBV7-9|TRBJ1-2
CASSFQGSYGYTF
TGTGCCAGCAGCTTTCAGGGGAGCTATGGCTACACCTTC
>NA|once|TRBV28|TRBJ1-4
CATRTATNEKLFF
TGTGCCACTAGGACAGCAACTAATGAAAAACTGTTTTTT
>NA|once|TRBV12-5|TRBJ2-1
CASSEAGNEQFF
TGTGCTAGTAGCGAGGCAGGCAATGAGCAGTTCTTC
>TRBD2|NA|TRBV2|TRBJ2-1
CASNGGSRYNEQFF
TGTGCCAGCAACGGCGGGAGCCGCTACAATGAGCAGTTCTTC
>NA|NA|TRBV12-3/TRBV12-4|TRBJ2-3
CASSLSGTDTQYF
TGTGCCAGCAGTCTTAGCGGAACAGATACGCAGTATTTT
>NA|NA|TRBV9|TRBJ2-7
CASSVTLATYEQYF
TGTGCCAGCAGCGTCACTCTGGCAACCTACGAGCAGTACTTC
>NA|NA|TRBV5-1|TRBJ2-1
CASSDQYNEQFF
TGCGCCAGCAGCGACCAATACAATGAGCAGTTCTTC
>NA|NA|TRBV3-1/TRBV3-2|TRBJ1-6
CASSQDKGMPTFNSPLHF
TGTGCCAGCAGCCAAGATAAGGGAATGCCTACCTTTAATTCACCCCTCCACTTT
>TRBD2|NA|TRBV28|TRBJ2-5
CASSARGLASKRTQYF
TGTGCCAGCAGTGCTAGGGGACTAGCTAGTAAGAGAACCCAGTACTTC
>TRBD2|NA|TRBV11-1|TRBJ2-5
CASSRTGTSVQETQYF
TGTGCCAGCAGCCGAACCGGGACTAGCGTTCAAGAGACCCAGTACTTC
>NA|NA|TRBV9|TRBJ1-4
CASSAGDRINEKLFF
TGTGCCAGCAGCGCGGGGGACCGCATCAATGAAAAACTGTTTTTT
>NA|NA|TRBV28|TRBJ1-2
CASSPPGAVRGYTF
TGTGCCAGCAGTCCGCCCGGGGCGGTGCGAGGCTACACCTTC
>NA|NA|TRBV27|TRBJ1-4
CASSLWGTINEKLFF
TGTGCCAGCAGTTTATGGGGAACAATTAATGAAAAACTGTTTTTT
>NA|NA|TRBV9|TRBJ2-5
CASSSSWGETQYF
TGTGCCAGCAGCTCTAGCTGGGGGGAGACCCAGTACTTC
>TRBD2|NA|TRBV18|TRBJ2-2
CASSPPWGLARDNTGELFF
TGTGCCAGCTCACCACCCTGGGGACTAGCGAGGGACAACACCGGGGAGCTGTTTTTT
>NA|NA|TRBV4-3|TRBJ2-1
CASSQESGRTVSSYNEQFF
TGCGCCAGCAGCCAAGAGAGTGGTAGGACAGTGAGCTCCTACAATGAGCAGTTCTTC
>NA|NA|TRBV15|TRBJ2-5
CATSSLNTLYGTPMNF
TGTGCCACCAGCAGCCTAAATACTCTTTACGGGACTCCGATGAACTTC
>NA|NA|TRBV19|TRBJ1-6
CASSHTRAGNSPLHF
TGTGCCAGTAGCCACACGAGGGCAGGGAATTCACCCCTCCACTTT
>NA|NA|TRBV5-6|TRBJ2-3
CASSLGLTRTDTQYF
TGTGCCAGCAGCTTGGGACTGACTCGCACAGATACGCAGTATTTT
>NA|NA|TRBV3-1/TRBV3-2|TRBJ2-5
CASSQIGSKGETQYF
TGTGCCAGCAGCCAAATCGGCAGTAAGGGAGAGACCCAGTACTTC
>TRBD1|once|TRBV19|TRBJ1-5
CASSIDRGPNQPQHF
TGTGCCAGTAGTATAGACAGGGGGCCCAATCAGCCCCAGCATTTT
>NA|NA|TRBV18|TRBJ2-1
CASSLLTYNEQFF
TGTGCCAGCTCACTTCTCACTTACAATGAGCAGTTCTTC
>NA|NA|TRBV28|TRBJ2-7
CASRLRTGISYEQYF
TGTGCCAGCAGATTAAGGACGGGGATATCCTACGAGCAGTACTTC
>TRBD1|NA|TRBV18|TRBJ1-1
CASSLGQGGANTEAFF
TGTGCCAGCTCACTGGGACAGGGTGGTGCGAACACTGAAGCTTTCTTT
>NA|NA|TRBV7-8|TRBJ1-6
CASSRWTEFNSPLHF
TGTGCCAGCAGCCGGTGGACGGAATTTAATTCACCCCTCCACTTT
>NA|NA|TRBV29-1|TRBJ2-3
CSVLTRYTDTQYF
TGCAGCGTCTTGACTAGGTACACAGATACGCAGTATTTT
>NA|NA|TRBV7-2|TRBJ1-2
CASSPPFSGAPDGYTF
TGTGCCAGCAGCCCCCCGTTTTCGGGGGCCCCAGATGGCTACACCTTC
>NA|NA|TRBV7-8|TRBJ1-2
CASSFLGRTGYGYTF
TGTGCCAGCAGCTTCCTTGGACGGACCGGCTATGGCTACACCTTC